This T cell receptor beta chain emerged from a study of human T cells and chemical hapten exposure. For the study at large: Per-sample TCR yields varied mainly from small pooled library volume differences.

TCRdb recomputed calls from the RACE reads with MiXCR, one row per CDR3 protein. The sample yields fewer than 350,000 distinct CDR3 sequences, 7.7% seen once. Germline values: CDR1 SGHRS, CDR2 YFSETQ. V gave up 7 bases and J gave up 4 bases; unmatched junction bases: 10. CDR3 length equals 14 residues. Time point meaning: pre-sensitization, week 0. Stated treatment: therapeutic diphenylcyclopropenone sensitization with weekly scalp DPC. Ahead of applying each patch test, blood was sampled. The gene calls are TRBV5-1 and TRBJ2-5; 7 nucleotides agree with TRBD2. This specimen consisted of whole blood, obtained in connection with sensitization to the hapten diphenylcyclopropenone (DPC). The receptor comes from a man in his late teens or twenties with alopecia areata. Some clones in this sample may be carry-over from other donors' samples. DNA for the CDR3: TGCGCCAGCTTCAAGGGAGGGCTTGGAGAGACCCAGTACTTC. Encoded protein: CASFKGGLGETQYF. Filled out from reference TRBV5-1 and TRBJ2-5, the complete variable domain reads KAGVTQTPRYLIKTRGQQVTLSCSPISGHRSVSWYQQTPGQGLQFLFEYFSETQRNKGNFPGRFSGRQFSNSRSEMNVSTLELGDSALYLCASFKGGLGETQYFGPGTRLLVL.